A single sample is the source of the 15 T cell receptor beta chains below, sequenced in a study of spatial heterogeneity in lung cancer. The time point here: sample taken at primary tumor resection. Extraction of whole RNA from tumor, nontumor lung or frozen PBMC preceded unsorted sequencing. TCRdb itself ran the 5' RACE reads through MiXCR, one entry per CDR3 protein. The sample consists of about 11,000 distinct CDR3 sequences, around 9.4% of them appearing once. The sample here was PBMCs, taken at surgery. The receptors here all came from a male donor with early-stage non-small cell lung cancer.

This clonotype is categorized as medium-sized. The V call is TRBV12-3 or TRBV12-4, the J call TRBJ2-1, with 8 bases matching TRBD1. V trimming: 5 bases; J trimming: 1 base; junction bases outside the gene matches: 19. The CDR3 is 20 amino acids. The CDR3 region has the DNA TGTGCCAGCAGTCCATGGTGGGCTCCAGGACAGGGCCAATCCTACAATGAGCAGTTCTTC. Protein sequence: CASSPWWAPGQGQSYNEQFF.

This clonotype was observed many times. V is TRBV6-6 and J is TRBJ1-5; tentatively, D is TRBD1 (5 bases). This CDR3 is built from 14 residues. Germline lookup yields CDR1 MNHNY and CDR2 SVGAGI (reference sequence). Trimming took off 5 bases at V and 0 bases at J, with 8 bases between the two ends. CDR3 DNA: TGTGCCAGCAGTCCCGACAGTAGCAATCAGCCCCAGCATTTT. Protein: CASSPDSSNQPQHF.

There are many counts of this clonotype. This chain connects TRBV4-1 to TRBJ1-4; a possible D gene is TRBD1 (5 bases). Germline CDR1 MGHRA, CDR2 YSYEKL. The CDR3 length is 19 residues. Trimming shortened V by 1 base and J by 3 bases, and 21 bases separated the two germline ends. CDR3 sequence: CASSQVPLFERGPNEKLFF. The CDR3 DNA is TGCGCCAGCAGCCAAGTCCCCCTCTTCGAGAGGGGCCCTAATGAAAAACTGTTTTTT.

This clonotype was counted once. The chain combines TRBV2 with TRBJ1-2; D is uncertain. This CDR3 has 14 residues. Trimming cost V 1 base and J 8 bases, with 14 bases left between them. CDR1 SNHLY and CDR2 FYNNEI come from the germline V gene. The CDR3 DNA sequence: TGTGCCAGCAGTGAAGGCTATCTTACGATGGGCTACACCTTC. Translating it yields CASSEGYLTMGYTF. Combining the CDR3 with reference TRBV2 and TRBJ1-2 gives the whole variable domain EPEVTQTPSHQVTQMGQEVILRCVPISNHLYFYWYRQILGQKVEFLVSFYNNEISEKSEIFDDQFSVERPDGSNFTLKIRSTKLEDSAMYFCASSEGYLTMGYTFGSGTRLTVV.

The rearrangement links TRBV4-3 to TRBJ2-1; 10 bases map to TRBD2. V was pared by 1 base and J by 4 bases, with 10 bases of the junction left unmatched. Germline V gene lookup returns CDR1 LGHNA and CDR2 YSLEER. This CDR3 has 18 residues. Here the CDR3 DNA reads TGCGCCAGCAGCCAAGCCCAAGCGGGGGGGTCCCCTTACAATGAGCAGTTCTTC. This codes for CASSQAQAGGSPYNEQFF.

The V and J genes are TRBV28 and TRBJ2-7, with TRBD2 matching 9 bases. Unmatched junction bases numbered 5, after V lost 4 bases and J lost 4 bases. CDR3 length equals 14 residues. Germline CDR1 and CDR2: MDHEN and SYDVKM. CDR3 region: CASSSSGLAYEQYF. Here the CDR3 DNA reads TGTGCCAGCAGTTCCTCGGGACTAGCTTACGAGCAGTACTTC. The complete variable domain, with remaining parts taken from reference TRBV28 and TRBJ2-7, reads DVKVTQSSRYLVKRTGEKVFLECVQDMDHENMFWYRQDPGLGLRLIYFSYDVKMKEKGDIPEGYSVSREKKERFSLILESASTNQTSMYLCASSSSGLAYEQYFGPGTRLTVT.

A few counts support this clonotype. The chain carries TRBV11-2 and TRBJ2-1; D call uncertain. Trimming took off 1 base at V and 5 bases at J, with 9 bases between the two ends. The CDR3 is 14 residues long. The germline CDR1 and CDR2 sequences are SGHAT and FQNNGV. The CDR3 loop is CASSLVPANNEQFF. The CDR3 coding sequence is TGTGCCAGCAGCTTAGTTCCAGCAAACAATGAGCAGTTCTTC.

This clonotype was observed at least ten times. The chain couples TRBV19 to TRBJ1-6, with unresolved D. The CDR3 spans 13 residues. V lost 9 bases and J 14 bases, leaving 20 bases between the germline ends. CDR1 is LNHDA, CDR2 SQIVND, per germline (reference sequence). CDR3 sequence: CASRLGNSLALHF. The CDR3 DNA reads TGTGCCAGCCGCCTCGGTAACTCGTTGGCCCTCCACTTT.

This clonotype was seen ten or more times. The rearrangement links TRBV29-1 to TRBJ2-1; D remains unclear. CDR3 length equals 11 residues. V was shortened by 3 bases and J by 0 bases, with 0 bases between the two germline ends. Germline V lookup: CDR1 SQVTM, CDR2 ANQGSEA. This CDR3 is CSVDSYNEQFF. CDR3 coding DNA: TGCAGCGTTGACTCCTACAATGAGCAGTTCTTC.

This clonotype occurred many times. This chain uses TRBV24-1 with TRBJ2-5, with unresolved D. This CDR3 comprises 11 residues. The germline V and J ends were trimmed by 1 base and 7 bases, with 3 bases remaining between them. From germline, CDR1 is KGHDR and CDR2 SFDVKD. The CDR3 is CATSDFGTQYF. The CDR3 region has the DNA TGTGCCACCAGTGATTTCGGGACCCAGTACTTC.

Many counts were recorded for this clonotype. The gene calls are TRBV29-1 and TRBJ2-7; D might be TRBD1 (5 bases). CDR1 is SQVTM, CDR2 ANQGSEA, per germline. The CDR3 is 15 residues long. V gave up 1 base and J gave up 1 base, with 14 bases separating them. CDR3 sequence (DNA): TGCAGCGTTGAAGCCGGGCAGGGCTCTTCCTACGAGCAGTACTTC. Protein: CSVEAGQGSSYEQYF.

Sample share makes this clonotype medium-sized. This chain uses TRBV2 with TRBJ1-5; no clear D gene. Trimming cost V 4 bases and J 4 bases, with 11 bases left between them. Germline loops: CDR1 SNHLY, CDR2 FYNNEI. This CDR3 spans 14 amino acids. The CDR3 reads CASSGGSLNQPQHF. The CDR3 nucleotides are TGTGCCAGCAGTGGAGGCAGCTTAAATCAGCCCCAGCATTTT. The full variable domain, with the rest looked up from reference TRBV2 and TRBJ1-5, is EPEVTQTPSHQVTQMGQEVILRCVPISNHLYFYWYRQILGQKVEFLVSFYNNEISEKSEIFDDQFSVERPDGSNFTLKIRSTKLEDSAMYFCASSGGSLNQPQHFGDGTRLSIL.

The chain joins TRBV5-1 to TRBJ2-3; D is unclear. Trimming removed 7 bases at V and 2 bases at J, with 23 bases between. The length of the CDR3 is 17 residues. Germline CDR1 is SGHRS and CDR2 is YFSETQ. The CDR3 loop is CASLPPPVTRSTDTQYF. Here the CDR3 DNA reads TGCGCCAGCCTACCCCCCCCCGTAACCAGATCCACAGATACGCAGTATTTT.

This clonotype was recorded at least ten times. The CDR3 protein is CASTSSGALGGYTF. CDR3 DNA sequence: TGTGCCAGCACCTCCTCAGGGGCCCTAGGCGGCTACACCTTC. The V gene is TRBV6-5, the J gene TRBJ1-2, with D possibly TRBD1 on 6 matching bases. The ends were cut back, 7 bases at V and 8 bases at J, with 20 bases in the middle. Germline CDR1 MNHEY, CDR2 SVGAGI. CDR3 size: 14 residues.

This clonotype is medium-sized in the sample. The rearrangement joins TRBV7-8 to TRBJ2-3; 11 nucleotides align to TRBD2. CDR3 length equals 15 residues. Germline loops: CDR1 SGHVS, CDR2 FQNEAQ. The V segment lost 2 bases and the J segment 4 bases; nucleotides outside the gene matches: 2. CDR3 loop: CASSLLAGGPDTQYF. DNA for the CDR3: TGTGCCAGCAGCTTATTAGCGGGGGGGCCAGATACGCAGTATTTT.